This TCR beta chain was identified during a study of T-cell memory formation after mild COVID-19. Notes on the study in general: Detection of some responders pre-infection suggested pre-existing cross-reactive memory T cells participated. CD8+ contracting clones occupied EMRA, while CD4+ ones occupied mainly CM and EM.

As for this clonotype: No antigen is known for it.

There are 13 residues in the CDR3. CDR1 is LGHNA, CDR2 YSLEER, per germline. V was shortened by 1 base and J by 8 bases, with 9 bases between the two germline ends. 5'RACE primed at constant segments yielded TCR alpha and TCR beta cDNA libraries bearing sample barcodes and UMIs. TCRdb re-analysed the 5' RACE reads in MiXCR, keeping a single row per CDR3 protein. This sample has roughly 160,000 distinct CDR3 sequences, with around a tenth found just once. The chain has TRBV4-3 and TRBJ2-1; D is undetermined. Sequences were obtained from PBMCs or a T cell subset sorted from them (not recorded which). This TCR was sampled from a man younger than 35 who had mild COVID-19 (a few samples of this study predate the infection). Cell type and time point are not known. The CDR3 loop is CASSQGSGDEQFF. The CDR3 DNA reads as TGCGCCAGCAGCCAAGGGTCTGGGGATGAGCAGTTCTTC.